The 20 T cell receptor beta chains below come from one sample, sequenced in a study of T cell responses to AZD1222 COVID-19 vaccine. Sequencing used immunoSEQ multiplex PCR; TCRdb keeps in-frame clones, though not all of them. The data contain tens of thousands of clones, 70% to 90% of them singletons. The source was peripheral blood, collected on day 0 of AZD1222 vaccination. These receptors were taken from an adult in good health.

V usage is TRBV30 and J usage is TRBJ2-5; tentative D call: TRBD1 (7 bases). Germline V gene sequence: CDR1 GTSNPN, CDR2 SVGIG (reference sequence). This CDR3 has 16 amino acids. Trimming shortened V by 0 bases and J by 3 bases, and 17 bases separated the two germline ends. CDR3 residues: CAWSVGAGQTKETQYF. CDR3 nucleotides: TGTGCCTGGAGTGTAGGGGCGGGACAGACCAAAGAGACCCAGTACTTC.

V and J are TRBV24-1 and TRBJ1-2, with a possible D match to TRBD1 (5 bases). The CDR3 covers 13 residues. Germline CDR1 and CDR2: KGHDR and SFDVKD. Trimming stripped 8 bases from V and 7 bases from J, with 16 bases between. CDR3 coding DNA: TGTGCCACCAAGGGCGGGGGTCGTCGTGGCTACACCTTC. As protein: CATKGGGRRGYTF.

The chain joins TRBV18 to TRBJ2-1; 16 bases align to TRBD2. CDR1 is KGHSH, CDR2 LQKENI, per germline. The CDR3 totals 17 residues. V dropped 0 bases and J dropped 5; count of bases not matched to a gene: 1. DNA of the CDR3: TGTGCCAGCTCACCACCAGGGACTAGCGGGAGGGACAATGAGCAGTTCTTC. As protein: CASSPPGTSGRDNEQFF.

This chain uses TRBV19 with TRBJ1-2; 7 positions match TRBD1. Germline V gene data show CDR1 as LNHDA and CDR2 as SQIVND (reference sequence). CDR3 length: 15 amino acids. V was pared by 6 bases and J by 2 bases, with 9 bases of the junction left unmatched. CDR3 DNA: TGTGCCAGTAGCTTAACAGGGGAGGGGAACTATGGCTACACCTTC. Amino acids: CASSLTGEGNYGYTF.

This chain uses TRBV28 with TRBJ2-2, with D tentatively TRBD1 or TRBD2 (5 bases each). The germline gives CDR1 MDHEN, CDR2 SYDVKM. The CDR3 covers 16 residues. Trimming removed 5 bases from V and 0 bases from J, with 13 bases in between. The CDR3 sequence: CASSNHRTPNTGELFF. CDR3 DNA sequence: TGTGCCAGCAGTAACCACAGGACTCCGAACACCGGGGAGCTGTTTTTT.

The CDR3, as DNA: TGTGCCTGGAGTGTTAATACGGGGAATCAGCCCCAGCATTTT. Translation gives CAWSVNTGNQPQHF. The genes are TRBV30 and TRBJ1-5; D gene ambiguous. There are 14 residues in the CDR3. CDR1 and CDR2 from the germline V gene are GTSNPN and SVGIG (reference sequence). V shed 0 bases and J shed 4 bases, with 10 bases lying between them.

This clone was counted a single time. The CDR3 reads CASSLNGNTIYF. The CDR3 region has the DNA TGTGCCAGCAGCTTAAACGGAAACACCATATATTTT. The chain joins TRBV7-9 to TRBJ1-3; no clear D gene. CDR1 and CDR2 (germline): SEHNR, FQNEAQ (reference sequence). The V end lost 2 bases, the J end lost 4 bases, and 3 bases lay between the germline ends. The CDR3 is 12 residues long. The full variable domain, completed using reference TRBV7-9 and TRBJ1-3, is DTGVSQNPRHKITKRGQNVTFRCDPISEHNRLYWYRQTLGQGPEFLTYFQNEAQLEKSRLLSDRFSAERPKGSFSTLEIQRTEQGDSAMYLCASSLNGNTIYFGEGSWLTVV.

The V gene is TRBV19, the J gene TRBJ2-3, with 9 bases fitting TRBD1. The CDR3 consists of 16 residues. CDR1 and CDR2 (germline): LNHDA, SQIVND (reference sequence). The V segment lost 7 bases and the J segment 4 bases; nucleotides outside the gene matches: 12. The CDR3 sequence is CASTLTGQGYADTQYF. CDR3 coding DNA: TGTGCCAGTACCCTCACCGGACAGGGGTACGCAGATACGCAGTATTTT.

The chain joins TRBV7-6 to TRBJ1-3, with D unclear. The CDR3 length is 15 residues. The germline V gene encodes CDR1 SGHVS and CDR2 FNYEAQ. V was trimmed by 5 bases and J by 0 bases, leaving 11 bases between them. CDR3 loop: CASSTGINSGNTIYF. For the CDR3, the DNA is TGTGCCAGCAGCACGGGGATAAACTCTGGAAACACCATATATTTT. The whole variable domain, filled in from reference TRBV7-6 and TRBJ1-3, reads GAGVSQSPRYKVTKRGQDVALRCDPISGHVSLYWYRQALGQGPEFLTYFNYEAQQDKSGLPNDRFSAERPEGSISTLTIQRTEQRDSAMYRCASSTGINSGNTIYFGEGSWLTVV.

The gene calls are TRBV5-6 and TRBJ1-6; unclear D gene. CDR1 is SGHDT and CDR2 is YYEEEE in the germline V gene. The CDR3 sequence is 13 residues long. The germline V and J ends were trimmed by 2 bases and 10 bases, with 10 bases remaining between them. The CDR3 nucleotides read TGTGCCAGCAGCTTAAATCAGATATCACCCCTCCACTTT. Residues: CASSLNQISPLHF. The full variable domain, with the rest looked up from reference TRBV5-6 and TRBJ1-6, is DAGVTQSPTHLIKTRGQQVTLRCSPKSGHDTVSWYQQALGQGPQFIFQYYEEEERQRGNFPDRFSGHQFPNYSSELNVNALLLGDSALYLCASSLNQISPLHFGNGTRLTVT.

This clone was recorded a few times. The V and J genes are TRBV27 and TRBJ1-5, with D uncertain. This CDR3 spans 12 amino acids. Per germline, CDR1 MNHEY and CDR2 SMNVEV (reference sequence). V was trimmed by 3 bases and J by 9 bases, leaving 9 bases between them. The CDR3 sequence: CASSLNGGPQHF. DNA of the CDR3: TGTGCCAGCAGTTTGAATGGTGGGCCCCAGCATTTT.

The V call is TRBV18, the J call TRBJ2-6; D call uncertain. V was pared by 0 bases and J by 4 bases, with 7 bases between. This CDR3 is built from 15 residues. CDR1 is KGHSH and CDR2 is LQKENI in the germline V gene. CDR3 DNA: TGTGCCAGCTCACCACCGGGGATAGGGGCCAACGTCCTGACTTTC. This gives the protein CASSPPGIGANVLTF.

This chain links TRBV7-9 with TRBJ2-5; D possibly uses TRBD1 or TRBD2 (5 bases each). The germline V gene encodes CDR1 SEHNR and CDR2 FQNEAQ (reference sequence). The CDR3 is 15 residues long. The ends were cut back, 8 bases at V and 5 bases at J, with 21 bases in the middle. CDR3 coding DNA: TGTGCCAGCGCCTCCGAGGGGAGACAATGGGAGACCCAGTACTTC. Amino acid sequence: CASASEGRQWETQYF. Combining the CDR3 with reference TRBV7-9 and TRBJ2-5 gives the whole variable domain DTGVSQNPRHKITKRGQNVTFRCDPISEHNRLYWYRQTLGQGPEFLTYFQNEAQLEKSRLLSDRFSAERPKGSFSTLEIQRTEQGDSAMYLCASASEGRQWETQYFGPGTRLLVL.

The chain is built from TRBV5-1 and TRBJ2-3; D unclear. CDR3 length equals 13 residues. V gave up 0 bases and J gave up 1 base, with 3 bases separating them. The germline V gene has CDR1 SGHRS and CDR2 YFSETQ. CDR3 in DNA: TGCGCCAGCAGCTTGGACGGCACAGATACGCAGTATTTT. The encoded protein is CASSLDGTDTQYF.

This chain joins TRBV28 and TRBJ1-3, with D unclear. V shed 3 bases and J shed 1 base, with 10 bases lying between them. The CDR3 loop spans 15 amino acids. CDR1 MDHEN and CDR2 SYDVKM come from the germline V gene. This CDR3 reads CASSLAETSGNTIYF. Written as DNA, the CDR3 is TGTGCCAGCAGTTTGGCAGAAACTTCTGGAAACACCATATATTTT.

This sequence joins TRBV10-1 and TRBJ1-1; possibly TRBD1 for D (5 bases). V was cut by 3 bases and J by 5 bases, with 10 bases left in between. The CDR3 is made up of 13 amino acids. Germline CDR1 is WNHNN and CDR2 is SYGVQD (reference sequence). CDR3 sequence (DNA): TGCGCCAGCAGTGAACTCCCAGGGACTGAAGCTTTCTTT. Residues: CASSELPGTEAFF.

This clone has just a few counts. The CDR3 DNA follows: TGTGCCAGCAGGTTCCCTCCTCGACATATTTTTGGAAACACCATATATTTT. Protein product: CASRFPPRHIFGNTIYF. This rearrangement joins TRBV21-1 to TRBJ1-3; no check of the table's D call, TRBD1, against the DNA was made. TRBV21-1 is listed as a pseudogene. The CDR3 has 17 residues.

This clone was recorded a few times. The chain is built from TRBV2 and TRBJ2-7; D remains unclear. V was pared by 1 base and J by 3 bases, with 7 bases between. Germline assignment: CDR1 SNHLY and CDR2 FYNNEI. The CDR3 sequence is 13 residues long. CDR3 loop: CASSEVYSYEQYF. CDR3 nucleotides: TGTGCCAGCAGTGAAGTGTACAGCTACGAGCAGTACTTC.

The chain has TRBV5-4 and TRBJ2-3; 8 bases align to TRBD2. The CDR3 consists of 16 residues. Germline lookup yields CDR1 SGHNT and CDR2 YYREEE (reference sequence). V lost 2 bases and J lost 2; bases outside the gene matches: 7. The CDR3 spells CASSFPSGGITDTQYF. The CDR3 DNA reads TGTGCCAGCAGCTTTCCCAGCGGGGGTATCACAGATACGCAGTATTTT.

The rearrangement joins TRBV5-1 to TRBJ2-1; 7 bases match TRBD2. The V gene end was trimmed by 7 bases and the J gene end by 6 bases; junction bases not matched to a gene: 4. Germline V gene lookup returns CDR1 SGHRS and CDR2 YFSETQ. CDR3 size: 12 residues. The CDR3 loop is CASSGGGNEQFF. DNA for the CDR3: TGCGCCAGCTCGGGAGGAGGCAATGAGCAGTTCTTC.